The source of this T cell receptor beta chain is a study of tumor-infiltrating lymphocytes in oesophageal squamous cell carcinoma. TCRdb reprocessed the PCR reads via MiXCR and lists one record per CDR3 protein. The table includes 15,000 to 25,000 distinct CDR3 sequences, roughly 41% detected once. The CDR3 is 14 residues long. Trimming left V 8 bases short and J 11 bases short, with 24 bases between. Germline V lookup: CDR1 MNHEY, CDR2 SMNVEV (reference sequence). About this clonotype itself: A read error is possible here, since a much larger clone lies one base away.

The chain employs TRBV27 and TRBJ2-5, with a possible D match to TRBD1 (6 bases). The sample was esophageal tumor tissue. The clonotype originates from a male donor with esophageal squamous cell carcinoma. The CDR3 is CASHPDRNYNEQYF. Here the CDR3 DNA reads TGTGCCAGCCACCCCGACAGGAACTACAATGAGCAGTACTTC.